This TCR beta chain is from a study of identical twins. Study observations and caveats: In zero-insertion analyses, partial confounding could arise from invariant MAIT and iNKT cells. Cord blood beta clonotypes present at high abundance carried fewer insertions; no such pattern appeared in memory repertoires.

V was clipped by 3 bases and J by 1 base; unmatched bases: 4. The CDR3 is 15 residues long. Germline V gene data show CDR1 as LGHDT and CDR2 as YNNKEL (reference sequence). MiXCR, run by TCRdb on the 5' RACE reads, gives a single entry per CDR3 protein. The sample lists around 300,000 distinct CDR3 sequences, roughly 8.6% occurring once. The sample holds a few counts of this clonotype. What it recognizes is unknown. These sequences were also reported in another study, on yellow fever vaccine responses in identical twins.

The specimen was memory (CD45RO+) T cells sorted from blood. The TCR sequence derives from a woman aged 18-35 years in good health. The chain recombines TRBV3-1 with TRBJ2-3; TRBD2 agrees at 7 bases. The CDR3 loop is CASSQFTSGTDTQYF. Here the CDR3 DNA reads TGTGCCAGCAGCCAGTTTACTAGCGGCACAGATACGCAGTATTTT.